The subject of this entry is one T cell receptor (beta chain). This entry comes from a study of blood T cell repertoires in COVID-19. On the study more broadly: PBMCs, B-cell-depleted T cells, or T cells were the source of the cDNA or gDNA that made up the material.

The participants were between about 18 and 95 years old and came from about two dozen US areas. Method: immunoSEQ multiplex PCR; TCRdb's copy keeps in-frame clones and lacks some. The sample includes around 370,000 clones, about 88% seen only once; the top ten take 1.2%. V lost 2 bases and J 6 bases, leaving 13 bases between the germline ends. This CDR3 is built from 14 residues. Germline assignment: CDR1 GTSNPN and CDR2 SVGIG (reference sequence). The rearrangement joins TRBV30 to TRBJ1-4; D is uncertain. The material sequenced was PBMCs or T cells enriched from blood (not recorded which). The clonotype comes from a woman aged 18-30 years who had recovered from COVID-19. The DNA of the CDR3 is TGTGCCTGGAGTCGAGGGCCCTGGGATGAAAAACTGTTTTTT. It yields the protein CAWSRGPWDEKLFF. The entire variable domain, with the rest obtained from reference TRBV30 and TRBJ1-4, is as follows: SQTIHQWPATLVQPVGSPLSLECTVEGTSNPNLYWYRQAAGRGLQLLFYSVGIGQISSEVPQNLSASRPQDRQFILSSKKLLLSDSGFYLCAWSRGPWDEKLFFGSGTQLSVL.